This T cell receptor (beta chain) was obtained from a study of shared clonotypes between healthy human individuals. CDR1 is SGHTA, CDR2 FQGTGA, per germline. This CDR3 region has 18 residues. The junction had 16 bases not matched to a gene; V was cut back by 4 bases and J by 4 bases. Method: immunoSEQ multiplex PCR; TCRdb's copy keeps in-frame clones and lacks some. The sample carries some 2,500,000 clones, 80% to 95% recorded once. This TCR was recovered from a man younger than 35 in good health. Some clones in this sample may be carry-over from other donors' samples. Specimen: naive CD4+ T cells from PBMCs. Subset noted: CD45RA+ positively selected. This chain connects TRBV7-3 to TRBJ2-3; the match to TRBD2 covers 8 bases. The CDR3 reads CASSSQSRPSGLPDTQYF. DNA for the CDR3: TGTGCCAGCAGCTCCCAATCCCGGCCTAGCGGGCTTCCAGATACGCAGTATTTT. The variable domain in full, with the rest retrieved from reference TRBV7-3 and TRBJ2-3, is GAGVSQTPSNKVTEKGKYVELRCDPISGHTALYWYRQSLGQGPEFLIYFQGTGAADDSGLPNDRFFAVRPEGSVSTLKIQRTERGDSAVYLCASSSQSRPSGLPDTQYFGPGTRLTVL.